These T cell receptor beta chains were read from a single sample in a study of blood T cells in healthy people across ages. TCRdb analysed the 5' RACE reads with MiXCR anew, one entry per CDR3 protein. The sample carries some 1,800,000 distinct CDR3 sequences, roughly two fifths recorded once. Sequencing was carried out using blood. The receptor source for this set is a human donor in good health. Each CDR3 is given with its conserved first and last residue. A D gene is named only where the DNA matches it firmly. A row's size may be missing; if present it is once, few, many or a size class.

D gene | J gene | clone size | V gene | CDR3 protein | CDR3 DNA
TRBD1 | TRBJ2-1 | NA | TRBV5-1 | CASSPYSGQFNEQFF | TGCGCCAGCAGCCCATACTCGGGACAGTTCAATGAGCAGTTCTTC
TRBD2 | TRBJ2-5 | few | TRBV6-5 | CASSYSNVPMAGGPYFPETQYF | TGTGCCAGCAGTTACTCGAATGTCCCCATGGCGGGGGGGCCTTATTTCCCAGAGACCCAGTACTTC
NA | TRBJ2-1 | NA | TRBV7-9 | CASSLTPGRSSYNEQFF | TGTGCCAGCAGCTTGACCCCGGGACGTAGCTCCTACAATGAGCAGTTCTTC
TRBD1 | TRBJ2-1 | NA | TRBV10-3 | CAISTGTAESNEQFF | TGTGCCATCAGCACAGGGACAGCAGAGAGTAATGAGCAGTTCTTC
NA | TRBJ1-4 | NA | TRBV6-5 | CASTTGREKLFF | TGTGCCAGCACCACCGGCAGAGAAAAACTGTTTTTT
TRBD1 | TRBJ2-7 | many | TRBV29-1 | CSVGFAGGNEQYF | TGCAGCGTTGGTTTCGCAGGGGGCAACGAGCAGTACTTC
NA | TRBJ2-2 | once | TRBV29-1 | CSVRSTGELFF | TGCAGCGTTCGGAGTACCGGGGAGCTGTTTTTT
NA | TRBJ2-5 | NA | TRBV11-2 | CASSRMRETQYF | TGTGCCAGCAGTCGAATGAGGGAGACCCAGTACTTC
NA | TRBJ1-2 | NA | TRBV5-1 | CASSLDQGRDGYTF | TGCGCCAGCAGCTTGGACCAGGGGAGGGATGGCTACACCTTC
NA | TRBJ2-7 | NA | TRBV20-1 | CSARLNREGYEQYF | TGCAGTGCTAGATTAAACAGGGAAGGGTACGAGCAGTACTTC
NA | TRBJ1-1 | NA | TRBV29-1 | CSVRGHNTEAFF | TGCAGCGTCCGCGGTCACAACACTGAAGCTTTCTTT
NA | TRBJ1-5 | once | TRBV21-1 | CASSKRRVNQPRHF | TGTGCCAGCAGCAAAAGGAGGGTGAATCAGCCCCGGCATTTT
TRBD2 | TRBJ2-7 | few | TRBV2 | CASKGTSLDEQYF | TGTGCCAGCAAAGGGACTAGTCTAGACGAGCAGTACTTC
NA | TRBJ2-7 | NA | TRBV18 | CASSPSGQGGYEQYF | TGTGCCAGCTCACCCTCCGGACAGGGAGGGTACGAGCAGTACTTC
TRBD2 | TRBJ2-7 | few | TRBV7-2 | CASSVVGGGNEQYF | TGTGCCAGCAGCGTGGTGGGGGGAGGGAACGAGCAGTACTTC
NA | TRBJ2-5 | once | TRBV7-2 | CASSLALIVDETQYF | TGTGCCAGCAGCTTAGCGTTAATCGTGGACGAGACCCAGTACTTC
NA | TRBJ1-2 | NA | TRBV20-1 | CSADPDRTLYQGYGYTF | TGCAGTGCTGACCCAGACAGGACGCTCTACCAGGGCTATGGCTACACCTTC
NA | TRBJ2-6 | few | TRBV6-2/TRBV6-3 | CASRSELRSQGSGANVLTF | TGTGCCAGCAGATCAGAACTTAGGTCCCAGGGATCTGGGGCCAACGTCCTGACTTTC
NA | TRBJ1-2 | few | TRBV6-1 | CASREVVRGDGYTF | TGTGCCAGCAGGGAAGTGGTCAGGGGCGATGGCTACACCTTC
TRBD2 | TRBJ2-4 | many | TRBV5-1 | CASSLSTGGQNIQYF | TGCGCCAGCAGCTTGAGCACGGGGGGTCAAAACATTCAGTACTTC
NA | TRBJ2-3 | NA | TRBV7-2 | CASSQPLGGTTDTQYF | TGTGCCAGCAGCCAACCCTTAGGGGGAACCACAGATACGCAGTATTTT
TRBD1 | TRBJ1-2 | few | TRBV7-2 | CASSWDRGVYGYTF | TGTGCCAGCAGCTGGGACAGGGGGGTCTATGGCTACACCTTC
NA | TRBJ2-5 | NA | TRBV6-4 | CASSADGGQTQYF | TGTGCCAGCAGTGCTGATGGGGGTCAGACCCAGTACTTC
NA | TRBJ1-1 | NA | TRBV29-1 | CSVVRTSEAFF | TGCAGCGTTGTGAGAACCAGTGAAGCTTTCTTT
TRBD1 | TRBJ2-1 | NA | TRBV7-2 | CASSPTGDDEQFF | TGTGCCAGCAGCCCTACAGGGGACGACGAGCAGTTCTTC
NA | TRBJ2-2 | NA | TRBV3-1 | CASSQEKRGFGELFF | TGTGCCAGCAGCCAAGAGAAGAGGGGCTTCGGGGAGCTGTTTTTT